The 8 T cell receptor beta chains listed next were all sequenced from one sample in a study of metastatic and nonmetastatic thyroid tumors. All patients reached thyroid surgery having received no treatment beforehand. TCRdb reanalyzed the PCR reads via MiXCR. Found here are some 55,000 clones, 25% to 30% of them singletons; the top ten hold 15% to 20%. Sequenced sample: blood. These receptor sequences come from a female donor with papillary thyroid cancer or a benign thyroid nodule (not recorded which). Some clones in this sample may be carry-over from other donors' samples.

The V and J genes are TRBV4-1 and TRBJ1-5; 8 bases agree with TRBD1. The CDR3 has 18 amino acids. Losses at the gene ends were 4 bases for V and 7 bases for J; bases not matched to a gene: 18. Germline V gene sequence: CDR1 MGHRA, CDR2 YSYEKL. In DNA form, the CDR3 reads TGCGCCAGCAGCCTAGGGGGGGGACAGGTGGGAGGAGGACAGCCCCAGCATTTT. It encodes CASSLGGGQVGGGQPQHF.

The rearrangement uses TRBV20-1 and TRBJ2-1; TRBD2 agrees at 8 bases. CDR1 is DFQATT and CDR2 is SNEGSKA in the germline V gene (reference sequence). There are 20 residues in the CDR3. V was pared by 1 base and J by 6 bases, with 23 bases of the junction left unmatched. The CDR3 sequence: CSARASNGRGLRFMANEQFF. The CDR3 region has the DNA TGCAGTGCTAGAGCGTCGAACGGGAGGGGTTTAAGGTTCATGGCCAATGAGCAGTTCTTC.

This chain connects TRBV11-2 to TRBJ2-3, with 7 bases aligning to TRBD2. The CDR3 loop spans 19 amino acids. The ends lost 0 bases at V and 3 bases at J; junction bases unmatched: 15. Germline loops: CDR1 SGHAT, CDR2 FQNNGV. CDR3 region: CASSLEFGGRGTRTDTQYF. The CDR3 DNA sequence: TGTGCCAGCAGCTTAGAATTTGGCGGGAGAGGAACAAGGACAGATACGCAGTATTTT.

The chain links TRBV5-1 to TRBJ2-3, with D possibly being TRBD1 or TRBD2 (5 bases each). CDR3 length: 15 residues. V lost 0 bases and J 0 bases, leaving 8 bases between the germline ends. Germline V gene sequence: CDR1 SGHRS, CDR2 YFSETQ. CDR3 region: CASSLGGSSTDTQYF. The CDR3 bases are TGCGCCAGCAGCTTGGGGGGGTCTAGCACAGATACGCAGTATTTT.

This clone is labeled medium-sized. J is TRBJ2-7 and V is TRBV7-2; D unresolved. Trimming cost V 6 bases and J 0 bases, with 6 bases left between them. Germline CDR1 reads SGHTA; CDR2 reads FQGNSA. This CDR3 spans 12 amino acids. In DNA, the CDR3 is TGTGCCAGCAGTCCTTACTCCTACGAGCAGTACTTC. It codes for CASSPYSYEQYF. Supplemented by reference TRBV7-2 and TRBJ2-7, the full variable domain reads GAGVSQSPSNKVTEKGKDVELRCDPISGHTALYWYRQSLGQGLEFLIYFQGNSAPDKSGLPSDRFSAERTGGSVSTLTIQRTQQEDSAVYLCASSPYSYEQYFGPGTRLTVT.

This clone came up a few times. The rearrangement uses TRBV6-6 and TRBJ1-2; no firm D call. Germline V gives CDR1 MNHNY, CDR2 SVGAGI (reference sequence). Trimming left V 0 bases short and J 7 bases short, with 9 bases between. This CDR3 comprises 13 residues. CDR3 sequence: CASSYSIPLGYTF. The CDR3 coding sequence is TGTGCCAGCAGTTACTCGATACCCCTTGGCTACACCTTC.

This clone came up a few times. The chain combines TRBV5-1 with TRBJ2-1, with 11 bases lining up with TRBD2. The V gene's germline CDR1 is SGHRS and CDR2 YFSETQ. The CDR3 contains 15 residues. Trimming removed 4 bases from V and 8 bases from J; junction bases left unmatched: 8. The chain's CDR3 is CASSLSSGGRHEQFF. The CDR3 DNA is TGCGCCAGCAGCCTCTCTAGCGGGGGGCGGCATGAGCAGTTCTTC.

On this clone itself: Compared with germline, one end of the junction differs, possibly owing to a read error. The rearrangement uses TRBV30 and TRBJ2-7; D tentatively reads TRBD1 or TRBD2 (5 bases each). CDR1 is GTSNPN, CDR2 SVGIG, per germline (reference sequence). The CDR3 loop spans 15 amino acids. The CDR3 loop reads CAWSQPGPKAYGQYF. DNA for the CDR3: TGTGCCTGGAGTCAACCGGGACCGAAAGCCTACGGGCAGTACTTC.